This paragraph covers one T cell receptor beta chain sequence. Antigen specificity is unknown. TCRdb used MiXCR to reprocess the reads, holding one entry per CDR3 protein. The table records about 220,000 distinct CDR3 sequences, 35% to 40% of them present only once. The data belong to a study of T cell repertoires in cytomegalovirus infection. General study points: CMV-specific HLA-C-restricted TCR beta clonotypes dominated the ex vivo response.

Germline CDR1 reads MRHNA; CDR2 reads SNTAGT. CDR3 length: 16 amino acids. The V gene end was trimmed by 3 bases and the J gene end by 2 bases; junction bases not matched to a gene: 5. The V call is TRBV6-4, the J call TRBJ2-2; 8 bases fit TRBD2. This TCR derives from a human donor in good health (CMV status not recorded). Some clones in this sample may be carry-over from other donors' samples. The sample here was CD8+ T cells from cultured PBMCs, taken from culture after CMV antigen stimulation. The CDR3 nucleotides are TGTGCCAGCAGTGAAGGCTTAGCGGGAAACACCGGGGAGCTGTTTTTT. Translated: CASSEGLAGNTGELFF.